These 10 T cell receptor beta chains share one sample of origin, sequenced in a study of cytomegalovirus exposure and HLA in healthy donors. Clones were read by immunoSEQ multiplex PCR, and TCRdb kept only the in-frame ones, dropping some. Among roughly 140,000 clones listed, 80% to 95% were seen once. Sequencing used PBMCs. The receptor set was obtained from a man between 18 and 35 years old in good health and CMV-seronegative.

The chain links TRBV21-1 to TRBJ1-4; the DNA was not compared with TRBD1, the D call given in the table. TRBV21-1 is recorded as a pseudogene. This CDR3 region has 15 residues. CDR3 region: CASSPRTGEPEKLFF. CDR3 bases: TGTGCCAGCAGCCCCCGGACAGGGGAGCCTGAAAAACTGTTTTTT.

The chain uses TRBV5-1 and TRBJ2-3; D is possibly TRBD1 (5 bases). The V and J ends lost 3 bases and 1 base respectively, with 12 bases between them. The germline CDR1 and CDR2 sequences are SGHRS and YFSETQ. This CDR3 contains 15 residues. CDR3: CASSSQGERTDTQYF. In DNA, the CDR3 is TGCGCCAGCAGCTCCCAGGGTGAGCGCACAGATACGCAGTATTTT. Together with reference TRBV5-1 and TRBJ2-3, the CDR3 gives the full variable domain: KAGVTQTPRYLIKTRGQQVTLSCSPISGHRSVSWYQQTPGQGLQFLFEYFSETQRNKGNFPGRFSGRQFSNSRSEMNVSTLELGDSALYLCASSSQGERTDTQYFGPGTRLTVL.

The chain uses TRBV14 and TRBJ1-6; no clear D gene. From germline, CDR1 is SGHDN and CDR2 FVKESK. CDR3 length: 14 residues. V dropped 1 base and J dropped 5 bases, with 6 bases sitting between them. This CDR3 is CASSQGLNNSPLHF. The DNA for the CDR3 is TGTGCCAGCAGCCAAGGGCTCAATAATTCACCCCTCCACTTT.

The J gene is TRBJ2-5, the V gene TRBV9; 9 bases are shared with TRBD2. Germline lookup yields CDR1 SGDLS and CDR2 YYNGEE. J lost 5 bases, V lost 0 bases, and 8 bases had no gene match. There are 16 residues in the CDR3. The CDR3 nucleotides are TGTGCCAGCAGCGTAGTCTCTAGCGGGGTGTTGGAGACCCAGTACTTC. Its protein is CASSVVSSGVLETQYF.

This chain connects TRBV15 to TRBJ2-2; 13 bases fit TRBD2. The CDR3 consists of 20 residues. The germline V gene encodes CDR1 LNHNV and CDR2 YYDKDF (reference sequence). V gave up 1 base and J gave up 7 bases; unmatched junction bases: 15. CDR3 coding DNA: TGTGCCACCAGCAGAGGGTGGAGGACTAGCGGGAGTTCTAGAGACGGGGAGCTGTTTTTT. Its protein product is CATSRGWRTSGSSRDGELFF.

The rearrangement joins TRBV30 to TRBJ2-2; weak D call: TRBD2 (6 bases). V was clipped by 4 bases and J by 5 bases, with 14 bases between them. Germline V gene sequence: CDR1 GTSNPN, CDR2 SVGIG (reference sequence). This CDR3 has 14 amino acids. CDR3 loop: CAWNKLAMTGELFF. The CDR3 DNA follows: TGTGCCTGGAATAAGCTAGCGATGACCGGGGAGCTGTTTTTT.

The V gene is TRBV15, the J gene TRBJ1-4, with D unclear. This CDR3 spans 15 amino acids. Germline V gene sequence: CDR1 LNHNV, CDR2 YYDKDF (reference sequence). V lost 5 bases and J 0 bases, leaving 10 bases between the germline ends. Here the CDR3 DNA reads TGTGCCACCAGCGGAATAGCTGCAACTAATGAAAAACTGTTTTTT. Amino acids: CATSGIAATNEKLFF.

There are many counts of this clone. The V call is TRBV7-9, the J call TRBJ2-7, with a tentative D call TRBD1 (5 bases). Germline values: CDR1 SEHNR, CDR2 FQNEAQ (reference sequence). V lost 5 bases and J lost 3, with 23 bases in between. The CDR3 is 17 residues long. Here the CDR3 DNA reads TGTGCCAGCAGCCCCCCCTCTGGGTCAGGGCTTCTCTACGAGCAGTACGTC. Amino acids: CASSPPSGSGLLYEQYV.

The chain combines TRBV29-1 with TRBJ1-2; no definite D call. Germline CDR1 is SQVTM and CDR2 is ANQGSEA. CDR3 length: 12 residues. With 4 bases removed from V and 5 bases from J, the gap between germline ends came to 11 bases. The CDR3 reads CSVVGGLYGYTF. DNA of the CDR3: TGCAGCGTTGTAGGAGGCCTTTATGGCTACACCTTC.

This chain joins TRBV5-4 and TRBJ2-3; possible D gene TRBD1, 5 bases. The germline V gene encodes CDR1 SGHNT and CDR2 YYREEE (reference sequence). The CDR3 length is 14 residues. V shed 3 bases and J shed 5 bases, with 13 bases lying between them. For the CDR3, the DNA is TGTGCCAGCAGCTCGAGAACAGGCGTAGATACGCAGTATTTT. This sequence encodes CASSSRTGVDTQYF.